A selection of T cell receptor beta chains follows, all from one sample in a study of response to subunit inactivated influenza vaccine. TCRdb reprocessed the RT-PCR reads via MiXCR and lists one record per CDR3 protein. The sample lists hundreds of thousands of distinct CDR3 sequences, about 25% occurring once. The sample here was CD4+ T cells sorted from PBMCs, taken roughly 5 days after vaccination. These receptors came from a middle-aged man who received an inactivated influenza vaccine. CDR3s include the opening cysteine and the closing phenylalanine or tryptophan. D genes are given only for firm matches. Part of the rows lack a size; the others show once, few, many or a class for expanded clones.

CDR3nt: TGCAGTGGGGGGAAACAGCGGGTGCTCGGGGGGCGGCCAGATACGCAGTATTTT; CDR3aa: CSGGKQRVLGGRPDTQYF; v_gene: TRBV20-1; j_gene: TRBJ2-3; abundance: few; d_gene: .
CDR3nt: TGTGCCAGCAGCGTAGCCCTCGGGGGTAACACTGAAGCTTTCTTT; CDR3aa: CASSVALGGNTEAFF; v_gene: TRBV9; j_gene: TRBJ1-1; abundance: .; d_gene: .
CDR3nt: TGTGCCAGCAGCTGGGACAGGTCCACCTACGAGCAGTACTTC; CDR3aa: CASSWDRSTYEQYF; v_gene: TRBV3-1; j_gene: TRBJ2-7; abundance: .; d_gene: TRBD1
CDR3nt: TGCGCCAGCAGCTTCGGTCTGTCACTAGCGGGAGGAAGTAGCCATGAGCAGTTCTTC; CDR3aa: CASSFGLSLAGGSSHEQFF; v_gene: TRBV5-1; j_gene: TRBJ2-1; abundance: .; d_gene: TRBD2
CDR3nt: TGTGCCAGCACCAAATCGACAGCGAGCTCCTACAATGAGCAGTTCTTC; CDR3aa: CASTKSTASSYNEQFF; v_gene: TRBV28; j_gene: TRBJ2-1; abundance: .; d_gene: .
CDR3nt: TGTGCCAGCAGCTTAAATTGGGGCCCCTACGAGCAGTACTTC; CDR3aa: CASSLNWGPYEQYF; v_gene: TRBV7-2; j_gene: TRBJ2-7; abundance: few; d_gene: .
CDR3nt: TGTGCCAGCAGCCCCCGGAACGCCTACGAGCAGTACTTC; CDR3aa: CASSPRNAYEQYF; v_gene: TRBV7-9; j_gene: TRBJ2-7; abundance: once; d_gene: .
CDR3nt: TGTGCCATCAGTGCCGGCACTGAGCAGTTCTTC; CDR3aa: CAISAGTEQFF; v_gene: TRBV10-3; j_gene: TRBJ2-1; abundance: few; d_gene: .
CDR3nt: TGCAGAGCGAGGGGGGCGCAGTATGGCTACACCTTC; CDR3aa: CRARGAQYGYTF; v_gene: TRBV20-1; j_gene: TRBJ1-2; abundance: .; d_gene: .
CDR3nt: TGCGCCAGCAGATCATCCGGGACATACCAAGAGACCCAGTACTTC; CDR3aa: CASRSSGTYQETQYF; v_gene: TRBV5-1; j_gene: TRBJ2-5; abundance: .; d_gene: .
CDR3nt: TGTGCCAGCAGTTCCGGACAGGGGGCGGGTGGCTACACCTTC; CDR3aa: CASSSGQGAGGYTF; v_gene: TRBV6-5; j_gene: TRBJ1-2; abundance: few; d_gene: TRBD1
CDR3nt: TGTGCCAGCAGTAGAGACAGGGAGGGCTACAATGAGCAGTTCTTC; CDR3aa: CASSRDREGYNEQFF; v_gene: TRBV12-3/TRBV12-4; j_gene: TRBJ2-1; abundance: .; d_gene: .
CDR3nt: TGTGCCAGCAGCTTGGCCCTTGGACAAAACAATGAGCAGTTCTTC; CDR3aa: CASSLALGQNNEQFF; v_gene: TRBV5-4; j_gene: TRBJ2-1; abundance: .; d_gene: .
CDR3nt: TGTGCCAGCACCGTAAGGGGCAGGGACTCCTACGAGCAGTACTTC; CDR3aa: CASTVRGRDSYEQYF; v_gene: TRBV7-9; j_gene: TRBJ2-7; abundance: .; d_gene: .
CDR3nt: TGCAGTGCTAGGACAGCGATCCCCTTGCAAAAACTGTTTTTT; CDR3aa: CSARTAIPLQKLFF; v_gene: TRBV20-1; j_gene: TRBJ1-4; abundance: .; d_gene: .
CDR3nt: TGTGCCAGCAGACGCGAACAGGGTTTCAACACTGAAGCTTTCTTT; CDR3aa: CASRREQGFNTEAFF; v_gene: TRBV6-2/TRBV6-3; j_gene: TRBJ1-1; abundance: .; d_gene: .
CDR3nt: TGTGCCATCAGTGAGAATGGACAGGGCTTCAATCAGTTCTTC; CDR3aa: CAISENGQGFNQFF; v_gene: TRBV10-3; j_gene: TRBJ2-1; abundance: .; d_gene: TRBD1